A selection of T cell receptor beta chains follows, all from one sample in a study of blood T cell repertoires in COVID-19. Clones were sequenced by immunoSEQ multiplex PCR, and TCRdb holds only the in-frame ones, with some missing. The table lists about 79,000 clones, about 87% of them singletons. The specimen was peripheral blood. These TCRs come from a man aged 45-65 years with active COVID-19. The CDR3 runs from the conserved cysteine through the conserved F or W. D genes are given only for firm matches. Not all rows give a size; the values are once, few, many and, for expanded clones, a class.

j_call v_call clone_size d_call cdr3_nt cdr3_aa
TRBJ2-2 TRBV7-8 NA TRBD1 TGTGCCAGCAGCGACGGACAGGGTACCGGGGAGCTGTTTTTT CASSDGQGTGELFF
TRBJ2-2 TRBV11-3 few NA TGTGCCAGCAGCCCAGGGGACGGCCCAGCGAACACCGGGGAGCTGTTTTTT CASSPGDGPANTGELFF
TRBJ2-1 TRBV21-1 once NA TGTGCCAGCAGCACCTCTAGCGGGAGTTGGAATGAGCAGTTCTTC CASSTSSGSWNEQFF
TRBJ2-1 TRBV5-1 once NA TGCGCCAGCACCAAGGGACAAAGCTCCTACAATGAGCAGTTCTTC CASTKGQSSYNEQFF
TRBJ2-6 TRBV5-6 NA TRBD1 TGTGCCAGCAGTCCCCCCCCGGGACAGACGCACTCTGGGGCCAACGTCCTGACTTTC CASSPPPGQTHSGANVLTF
TRBJ1-1 TRBV7-2 NA NA TGTGCCAGCCGATCTCAGGGCTCGAACACTGAAGCTTTCTTT CASRSQGSNTEAFF
TRBJ1-2 TRBV27 NA NA TGTGCCAGCAGTCGGGACGGGACTTATGGCTACACCTTC CASSRDGTYGYTF
TRBJ2-7 TRBV6-5 NA TRBD2 TGTGCCAGCAGTTACTCGACGGGAGGGAGCTACGAGCAGTACTTC CASSYSTGGSYEQYF
TRBJ1-6 TRBV5-6 NA NA TGTGCCAGCAGCTTATTACAGGGAAACTATAATTCACCCCTCCACTTT CASSLLQGNYNSPLHF
TRBJ1-1 TRBV4-1 once TRBD1 TGCGCCAGCAGCCAAGGGGGATGGACAGGCAGGAACACTGAAGCTTTCTTT CASSQGGWTGRNTEAFF
TRBJ2-1 TRBV5-4 NA TRBD2 TGTGCCAGCAGCACCGGGACTAGCGCCAACAATGAGCAGTTCTTC CASSTGTSANNEQFF
TRBJ2-7 TRBV9 NA NA TGTGCCAGCAGCGTAGATGGAGGCTCCTACGAGCAGTACTTC CASSVDGGSYEQYF
TRBJ2-6 TRBV5-1 NA TRBD1 TGCGCCAGCAGCTTGCGGACAGGGGGTACTGGGGCCAACGTCCTGACTTTC CASSLRTGGTGANVLTF
TRBJ2-5 TRBV28 NA NA TGTGCCAGCAGTCCTTTACAGGTTCAAGAGACCCAGTACTTC CASSPLQVQETQYF
TRBJ2-7 TRBV7-9 NA TRBD1 TGTGCCAGCAGCTGGTCGGACAGGGTTTACGAGCAGTACTTC CASSWSDRVYEQYF
TRBJ2-1 TRBV6-4 NA TRBD2 TGTGCCAGCAGCGCCGGGACTAGCGGGAACGATGAGCAGTTCTTC CASSAGTSGNDEQFF
TRBJ2-7 TRBV6-5 NA NA TGTGCCAGCAAGGCAGGGCTTAGCTACGAGCAGTACTTC CASKAGLSYEQYF
TRBJ1-6 TRBV28 NA TRBD1 TGTGCCAGCAGTTCGGGACAGGGGAATTCACCCCTCCACTTT CASSSGQGNSPLHF
TRBJ2-1 TRBV19 NA TRBD2 TGTGCCAGTAGTATAGAAGGGCTAGCGGGGCACTACAATGAGCAGTTCTTC CASSIEGLAGHYNEQFF
TRBJ1-4 TRBV28 NA NA TGTGCCAGCACCTTTCGTGAAAAACTGTTTTTT CASTFREKLFF
TRBJ2-3 TRBV24-1 NA TRBD1 TGTGCCACCAGTGATAATGCCGGGACAGCTAGCACAGATACGCAGTATTTT CATSDNAGTASTDTQYF
TRBJ2-4 TRBV4-1 NA TRBD2 TGCGCCAGCAGCCAAATCCCCCCGGGGACTAGCGGGAAAGGAGGCAAAAACATTCAGTACTTC CASSQIPPGTSGKGGKNIQYF